What follows are 29 T cell receptor beta chains derived from one specimen sequenced in a study of cytomegalovirus exposure and HLA in healthy donors. This table comes from immunoSEQ multiplex PCR, and its TCRdb copy is limited to in-frame clones, with some not included. Among about 110,000 clones listed, nearly 97% were seen once. Sequenced sample: PBMCs. Every receptor here comes from a woman aged 18 to 35 in good health and CMV-seronegative.

The chain is built from TRBV11-1 and TRBJ1-6; D is perhaps TRBD1 (5 bases). This CDR3 has 15 amino acids. The germline V gene encodes CDR1 SGHAT and CDR2 FQDESV (reference sequence). The ends were cut back, 2 bases at V and 9 bases at J, with 14 bases in the middle. In nucleotides, the CDR3 is TGTGCCAGCAGCTTACGGGAGGGGTCAGGTTCACCCCTCCACTTT. Residues: CASSLREGSGSPLHF.

This chain joins TRBV5-6 and TRBJ1-2; D call uncertain. This CDR3 is built from 17 residues. V was clipped by 2 bases and J by 3 bases, with 20 bases between them. The germline gives CDR1 SGHDT, CDR2 YYEEEE. CDR3 DNA: TGTGCCAGCAGCTTCGGAGTTCCACTCGGGTCCGACTATGGCTACACCTTC. Its protein is CASSFGVPLGSDYGYTF.

The J gene is TRBJ1-6, the V gene TRBV2; 7 bases are shared with TRBD1. Germline V gives CDR1 SNHLY, CDR2 FYNNEI. This CDR3 has 15 residues. V was pared by 6 bases and J by 7 bases, with 9 bases of the junction left unmatched. The CDR3 bases are TGTGCCAGCAGGGTGAGGGACAGCCCCAATTCACCCCTCCACTTT. As protein: CASRVRDSPNSPLHF. Combining the CDR3 with reference TRBV2 and TRBJ1-6 gives the whole variable domain EPEVTQTPSHQVTQMGQEVILRCVPISNHLYFYWYRQILGQKVEFLVSFYNNEISEKSEIFDDQFSVERPDGSNFTLKIRSTKLEDSAMYFCASRVRDSPNSPLHFGNGTRLTVT.

The rearrangement joins TRBV29-1 to TRBJ2-2, with TRBD1 matching over 10 bases. The CDR3 runs to 14 residues. J lost 2 bases, V lost 4 bases, and 1 base had no gene match. Germline V lookup: CDR1 SQVTM, CDR2 ANQGSEA. In DNA form, the CDR3 reads TGCAGCGTTGGACAGGGGGCAAACACCGGGGAGCTGTTTTTT. It is translated as CSVGQGANTGELFF.

The chain combines TRBV5-1 with TRBJ2-1, with TRBD2 identical over 7 bases. Germline V gives CDR1 SGHRS, CDR2 YFSETQ. V lost 5 bases to trimming and J lost 7 bases; unmatched junction nucleotides: 15. The CDR3 contains 16 residues. The CDR3 DNA reads TGCGCCAGCAGGCCCTTTGGGGCGGGGGTCTGGAATGAGCAGTTCTTC. It yields the protein CASRPFGAGVWNEQFF.

The V gene is TRBV7-3, the J gene TRBJ2-3; D is uncertain. V shed 0 bases and J shed 1 base, with 11 bases lying between them. This CDR3 contains 16 residues. Germline V gene sequence: CDR1 SGHTA, CDR2 FQGTGA. CDR3 residues: CASSLTITGGTDTQYF. As DNA, the CDR3 is TGTGCCAGCAGCTTAACTATCACTGGAGGCACAGATACGCAGTATTTT.

The chain employs TRBV6-1 and TRBJ2-7; maybe TRBD1 (5 bases). From germline, CDR1 is MNHNS and CDR2 SASEGT. The CDR3 has 14 amino acids. V was pared by 7 bases and J by 7 bases, with 20 bases between. The CDR3 nucleotides read TGTGCCAGCACTCGACAGATAGGGCATCGGGAGCAGTACTTC. Translation: CASTRQIGHREQYF.

The rearrangement links TRBV28 to TRBJ1-2; 8 positions match TRBD1. Trimming took 7 bases from V and 0 from J; bases not matched to a gene: 7. CDR1 and CDR2 from the germline V gene are MDHEN and SYDVKM. The CDR3 extends over 15 amino acids. In nucleotides, the CDR3 is TGTGCCAGCAAACTAGGGACAGGAGCTAACTATGGCTACACCTTC. Residues: CASKLGTGANYGYTF.

The chain joins TRBV27 to TRBJ2-1; perhaps TRBD1 as D (6 bases). This CDR3 comprises 15 residues. Trimming stripped 2 bases from V and 6 bases from J, with 14 bases between. Germline assignment: CDR1 MNHEY and CDR2 SMNVEV (reference sequence). The CDR3: CASSLGGGPFNEQFF. The DNA for the CDR3 is TGTGCCAGCAGTTTAGGTGGGGGCCCCTTCAATGAGCAGTTCTTC.

The chain joins TRBV19 to TRBJ1-2; 11 nucleotides align to TRBD1. This CDR3 has 19 residues. CDR1 and CDR2 from the germline V gene are LNHDA and SQIVND (reference sequence). J was trimmed by 8 bases and V by 1 base; bases with no gene match: 18. The CDR3 nucleotides are TGTGCCAGTAGTATAGTGGGTTCAGGACAGGGGGCCACCTTCGGCGGCTACACCTTC. Residues: CASSIVGSGQGATFGGYTF.

The V gene is TRBV19, the J gene TRBJ1-3; D might be TRBD1 (5 bases). Deletions cut 5 bases from V and 7 bases from J, with 21 bases between. The CDR3 loop spans 16 amino acids. Germline V CDR1 and CDR2: LNHDA, SQIVND (reference sequence). This CDR3 is CASSVGAGLFVNTIYF. Written as DNA, the CDR3 is TGTGCCAGTAGTGTGGGCGCAGGGCTCTTCGTCAACACCATATATTTT.

V gene TRBV28 combines with J gene TRBJ2-7; 7 nucleotides agree with TRBD1. Trimming cost V 2 bases and J 3 bases; bases outside gene matches: 7. This CDR3 region has 15 residues. Germline assignment: CDR1 MDHEN and CDR2 SYDVKM. CDR3 sequence: CASSLPGTEGYEQYF. Here the CDR3 DNA reads TGTGCCAGCAGTTTACCGGGGACAGAAGGCTACGAGCAGTACTTC.

CDR3 DNA sequence: TGCGCCAGCAGCTTGGATGGGAGCTCCTATAATTCACCCCTCCACTTT. Translated: CASSLDGSSYNSPLHF. This sequence joins TRBV5-1 and TRBJ1-6; D unclear. Trimming removed 0 bases from V and 0 bases from J, with 7 bases in between. Germline V CDR1 and CDR2: SGHRS, YFSETQ. The length of the CDR3 is 16 residues.

The J gene is TRBJ2-5, the V gene TRBV5-4, with 8 bases lining up with TRBD2. The V gene end was trimmed by 3 bases and the J gene end by 1 base; junction bases not matched to a gene: 2. The V gene's germline CDR1 is SGHNT and CDR2 YYREEE (reference sequence). The CDR3 contains 14 residues. Written as DNA, the CDR3 is TGTGCCAGCAGCTGGGCGGGGGGCCAAGAGACCCAGTACTTC. The encoded protein is CASSWAGGQETQYF.

This rearrangement joins TRBV7-8 to TRBJ1-5; 8 nucleotides align to TRBD1. The CDR3 length is 15 residues. Germline loops: CDR1 SGHVS, CDR2 FQNEAQ. V shed 1 base, J shed 4 bases, and the junction held 3 bases outside the gene matches. In DNA, the CDR3 is TGTGCCAGCAGCTTAGGGGGGACAGGAAATCAGCCCCAGCATTTT. Translated: CASSLGGTGNQPQHF.

The gene calls are TRBV30 and TRBJ1-1; D might be TRBD1 (6 bases). The CDR3 has 14 residues. Trimming shortened V by 2 bases and J by 4 bases, and 14 bases separated the two germline ends. CDR1 is GTSNPN, CDR2 SVGIG, per germline (reference sequence). Here the CDR3 reads CAWSRRQGGTEAFF. The CDR3 DNA reads TGTGCCTGGAGTAGGAGGCAAGGGGGCACTGAAGCTTTCTTT. Full variable domain (missing parts from reference TRBV30 and TRBJ1-1): SQTIHQWPATLVQPVGSPLSLECTVEGTSNPNLYWYRQAAGRGLQLLFYSVGIGQISSEVPQNLSASRPQDRQFILSSKKLLLSDSGFYLCAWSRRQGGTEAFFGQGTRLTVV.

The rearrangement links TRBV6-5 to TRBJ1-2; weak D call: TRBD1 (6 bases). The CDR3 runs to 15 residues. Germline V gives CDR1 MNHEY, CDR2 SVGAGI. V was pared by 0 bases and J by 7 bases, with 15 bases between. The CDR3 reads CASSYSGGPAAGYTF. DNA for the CDR3: TGTGCCAGCAGTTACTCCGGGGGGCCGGCGGCTGGCTACACCTTC.

The chain links TRBV18 to TRBJ1-6; 10 bases agree with TRBD1. The CDR3 is 16 residues long. CDR1 and CDR2 (germline): KGHSH, LQKENI. Trimming removed 2 bases from V and 6 bases from J; junction bases left unmatched: 4. The CDR3 protein is CASSPGQGESNSPLHF. The CDR3 bases are TGTGCCAGCTCACCAGGACAGGGGGAGAGTAATTCACCCCTCCACTTT.

The chain carries TRBV5-1 and TRBJ1-1; perhaps TRBD1 as D (5 bases). From germline, CDR1 is SGHRS and CDR2 YFSETQ. V was cut by 3 bases and J by 3 bases, with 15 bases left in between. The length of the CDR3 is 15 residues. The CDR3 DNA follows: TGCGCCAGCAGCTCGGGGGGGGACCTACACACTGAAGCTTTCTTT. Protein: CASSSGGDLHTEAFF.

This rearrangement joins TRBV5-1 to TRBJ2-7; TRBD2 agrees at 11 bases. CDR1 SGHRS and CDR2 YFSETQ come from the germline V gene. The trim removed 4 bases at V and 0 bases at J, leaving 3 bases unmatched. The CDR3 is 15 amino acids. This chain's CDR3 is CASSLTSGGSYEQYF. The CDR3 region has the DNA TGCGCCAGCAGCCTAACTAGCGGGGGCTCCTACGAGCAGTACTTC.

The CDR3 is CAWSVSWSSQETQYF. The DNA for the CDR3 is TGTGCCTGGAGTGTAAGCTGGTCGAGTCAAGAGACCCAGTACTTC. This chain uses TRBV30 with TRBJ2-5; D unclear. CDR1 and CDR2 from the germline V gene are GTSNPN and SVGIG (reference sequence). This CDR3 region has 15 residues. Trimming pared 0 bases from V and 2 bases from J, leaving 13 bases between.

The rearrangement links TRBV5-1 to TRBJ2-1; D unresolved. The V end was cut by 6 bases, the J end by 4 bases, with 11 bases between. CDR1 and CDR2 from the germline V gene are SGHRS and YFSETQ. The CDR3 has 13 amino acids. The CDR3 DNA reads TGCGCCAGCACCCCCCCAGAATACAATGAGCAGTTCTTC. It yields the protein CASTPPEYNEQFF.

The chain is built from TRBV4-1 and TRBJ1-1; D not resolved. This CDR3 region has 14 residues. CDR1 is MGHRA, CDR2 YSYEKL, per germline. V lost 4 bases and J 0 bases, leaving 9 bases between the germline ends. CDR3 loop: CASSLRWVNTEAFF. The CDR3 region has the DNA TGCGCCAGCAGCCTCAGGTGGGTGAACACTGAAGCTTTCTTT.

The chain links TRBV28 to TRBJ2-3, with 13 positions matching TRBD2. Germline-derived CDR1 and CDR2 are MDHEN and SYDVKM. The CDR3 has 17 residues. Trimming took 4 bases from V and 4 from J; bases not matched to a gene: 8. CDR3 sequence reads: CASSSSGTSGASDTQYF. The CDR3 nucleotides are TGTGCCAGCAGTTCCTCCGGGACTAGCGGGGCTTCAGATACGCAGTATTTT.

This sequence joins TRBV2 and TRBJ2-2; D is perhaps TRBD1 (6 bases). The CDR3 extends over 16 amino acids. Germline CDR1 SNHLY, CDR2 FYNNEI. The V end was cut by 6 bases, the J end by 2 bases, with 16 bases between. In nucleotides, the CDR3 is TGTGCCAGCAGGATGGGGGACATAGTCAACACCGGGGAGCTGTTTTTT. As protein: CASRMGDIVNTGELFF. Variable domain in full (rest from reference TRBV2 and TRBJ2-2): EPEVTQTPSHQVTQMGQEVILRCVPISNHLYFYWYRQILGQKVEFLVSFYNNEISEKSEIFDDQFSVERPDGSNFTLKIRSTKLEDSAMYFCASRMGDIVNTGELFFGEGSRLTVL.

The V gene is TRBV7-3, the J gene TRBJ2-6; 13 nucleotides line up with TRBD2. V shed 5 bases and J 0 bases; nucleotides not matched to a gene: 10. The CDR3 sequence is 20 residues long. Per the germline V gene, CDR1 is SGHTA and CDR2 is FQGTGA. CDR3 sequence: CASSRRTSGGLSSGANVLTF. CDR3 coding DNA: TGTGCCAGCAGCCGTCGGACTAGCGGGGGCCTCAGCTCTGGGGCCAACGTCCTGACTTTC.

This clone has a single count. The V gene is TRBV5-6, the J gene TRBJ1-1; D is unclear. V gave up 1 base and J gave up 0 bases, with 10 bases separating them. The CDR3 spans 15 residues. Germline V gene lookup returns CDR1 SGHDT and CDR2 YYEEEE. This CDR3 reads CASSLTGRLNTEAFF. The CDR3 bases are TGTGCCAGCAGCTTGACGGGGAGATTGAACACTGAAGCTTTCTTT.

The chain employs TRBV4-1 and TRBJ2-3; 9 bases map to TRBD2. The CDR3 covers 14 residues. Trimming at V came to 8 bases and at J to 0 bases, leaving 3 bases not matched to a gene. Germline V CDR1 and CDR2: MGHRA, YSYEKL. The CDR3 region has the DNA TGCGCCAGCGCACTAGCGGGCAGCACAGATACGCAGTATTTT. Translating gives CASALAGSTDTQYF.

This sequence joins TRBV6-5 and TRBJ1-3; TRBD1 is a possible D gene (5 bases). The V end lost 1 base, the J end lost 4 bases, and 11 bases lay between the germline ends. This CDR3 comprises 15 residues. Per germline, CDR1 MNHEY and CDR2 SVGAGI. CDR3 amino acids: CASSYFPGAGNTIYF. CDR3 coding DNA: TGTGCCAGCAGTTACTTCCCTGGGGCGGGAAACACCATATATTTT.